These 13 T cell receptor beta chains share one sample of origin, sequenced in a study of OX40 agonist ivuxolimab in advanced cancers. Produced via immunoSEQ multiplex PCR; TCRdb's table is partial and in-frame only. Of around 78,000 clones detected, 80% to 90% appear once; the ten largest clones hold around 1%. The sequencing used CD4+ or CD8+ T cells sorted from blood, collected in a trial of the OX40 agonist ivuxolimab. The receptors stem from an adult with an advanced solid tumor such as melanoma, head and neck, liver or kidney cancer.

This clone has more than one count but fewer than ten. The J gene is TRBJ2-4, the V gene TRBV5-1; 8 bases map to TRBD2. J was trimmed by 2 bases and V by 0 bases; bases with no gene match: 16. Germline V gives CDR1 SGHRS, CDR2 YFSETQ. The CDR3 totals 20 residues. The DNA of the CDR3 is TGCGCCAGCAGCTTGGGGGGGCTAGCGGGCCCCCAGGTTTCCAAAAACATTCAGTACTTC. It yields the protein CASSLGGLAGPQVSKNIQYF.

This chain uses TRBV7-6 with TRBJ2-5, with a possible D match to TRBD2 (5 bases). V dropped 3 bases and J dropped 3 bases, with 14 bases sitting between them. The CDR3 contains 15 residues. The germline V gene has CDR1 SGHVS and CDR2 FNYEAQ. The DNA for the CDR3 is TGTGCCAGCAGCTTCCCCTACGCGCGGGAAGAGACCCAGTACTTC. Its translation: CASSFPYAREETQYF.

This clone was seen a single time. V and J are TRBV2 and TRBJ1-1; D is unclear. The germline V gene has CDR1 SNHLY and CDR2 FYNNEI. With 6 bases removed from V and 5 bases from J, the gap between germline ends came to 19 bases. The CDR3 sequence is 15 residues long. CDR3 sequence reads: CASSPQRAGETEAFF. The CDR3 DNA reads TGTGCCAGCAGCCCCCAACGGGCAGGTGAGACTGAAGCTTTCTTT.

Only one count was recorded for this clone. The chain employs TRBV5-1 and TRBJ1-2; perhaps TRBD1 as D (5 bases). The CDR3 runs to 15 residues. Germline V gene data show CDR1 as SGHRS and CDR2 as YFSETQ. Trimming left V 0 bases short and J 8 bases short, with 17 bases between. CDR3 in amino acids: CASSLGRDLRVGYTF. The CDR3 coding sequence is TGCGCCAGCAGCTTGGGCCGGGACCTCCGTGTGGGCTACACCTTC.

This rearrangement joins TRBV6-1 to TRBJ2-7; TRBD1 matches 7 bases. V lost 2 bases, J lost 9 bases, and 4 bases stayed unmatched. The CDR3 runs to 12 residues. Germline V gene data show CDR1 as MNHNS and CDR2 as SASEGT. The CDR3 region is CASSERQGGQYF. In DNA form, the CDR3 reads TGTGCCAGCAGTGAACGACAGGGTGGGCAGTACTTC.

The chain has TRBV4-1 and TRBJ1-1; D may be TRBD1 (5 bases). The CDR3 is 17 amino acids. Trimming shortened V by 1 base and J by 1 base, and 16 bases separated the two germline ends. The germline V gene has CDR1 MGHRA and CDR2 YSYEKL. CDR3 residues: CASSQGVTRGRNTEAFF. The CDR3 DNA is TGCGCCAGCAGCCAAGGAGTTACAAGGGGCAGGAACACTGAAGCTTTCTTT.

The V and J genes are TRBV5-1 and TRBJ2-5; D is unresolved. CDR1 SGHRS and CDR2 YFSETQ come from the germline V gene. Trimming took 5 bases from V and 2 from J, leaving 4 bases between them. This CDR3 is 11 amino acids long. DNA for the CDR3: TGCGCCAGCAGTCAGCAAGAGACCCAGTACTTC. It encodes CASSQQETQYF.

The chain links TRBV10-3 to TRBJ1-2, with 7 bases matching TRBD1. This CDR3 has 18 amino acids. Germline V gene lookup returns CDR1 ENHRY and CDR2 SYGVKD. V gave up 0 bases and J gave up 0 bases; unmatched junction bases: 10. The CDR3 nucleotides read TGTGCCATCAGTGAGTCGTTGGAAATGACAGGGCCTAACTATGGCTACACCTTC. This codes for CAISESLEMTGPNYGYTF.

V usage is TRBV7-2 and J usage is TRBJ1-5; D gene unclear. This CDR3 has 16 residues. The V end was cut by 1 base, the J end by 3 bases, with 13 bases between. Germline V CDR1 and CDR2: SGHTA, FQGNSA. The CDR3 is CASSLGSGKFNQPQHF. The CDR3 nucleotides are TGTGCCAGCAGCTTAGGCTCGGGGAAGTTCAATCAGCCCCAGCATTTT.

The CDR3 coding sequence is TGCGCCAGCAGCCAAACTGGACAGGGCTTCTACGAGCAGTACTTC. It codes for CASSQTGQGFYEQYF. The J gene is TRBJ2-7, the V gene TRBV5-1; 8 positions agree with TRBD1. The CDR3 loop spans 15 amino acids. Unmatched junction bases numbered 9, after V lost 4 bases and J lost 3 bases. Germline V CDR1 and CDR2: SGHRS, YFSETQ.

This chain links TRBV29-1 with TRBJ2-7; the match to TRBD1 covers 9 bases. Unmatched junction bases numbered 8, after V lost 6 bases and J lost 2 bases. This CDR3 has 14 amino acids. Per germline, CDR1 SQVTM and CDR2 ANQGSEA. CDR3 sequence (DNA): TGCAGCGTCGCTACAGGGGGCGCTACCTACGAGCAGTACTTC. It encodes CSVATGGATYEQYF.

The genes are TRBV14 and TRBJ1-2; tentatively, D is TRBD1 (5 bases). Trimming removed 0 bases at V and 3 bases at J, with 11 bases between. The CDR3 contains 15 residues. Germline CDR1 and CDR2: SGHDN and FVKESK. CDR3 sequence reads: CASSQDRGGDYGYTF. The CDR3, as DNA: TGTGCCAGCAGCCAAGATAGGGGTGGGGACTATGGCTACACCTTC.

The chain has TRBV4-1 and TRBJ2-1; D call uncertain. The V gene lost 3 bases and the J gene lost 1 base, with 16 bases spanning the gap. The CDR3 contains 17 residues. Germline CDR1 reads MGHRA; CDR2 reads YSYEKL. CDR3 sequence (DNA): TGCGCCAGCAGCCACGGTGCGACGGGCCCTTCCTACAATGAGCAGTTCTTC. As protein: CASSHGATGPSYNEQFF.